This is a list of T cell receptor beta chains from one sample in a study of T cells expressing NK-cell markers. From its re-call of the 5' RACE reads, TCRdb lists each CDR3 protein once, without DNA. The table for this sample gives around 550,000 distinct CDR3 sequences. What was sequenced was blood T cells: a sorted CD56 or NKG2C T cell subset, CD4+ or CD8+ T cells, or bulk PBMC T cells (not recorded which). The receptors were sampled from a man between 18 and 29 years old in good health. CDR3s include the opening cysteine and the closing phenylalanine or tryptophan. Each record gives: CDR3 protein, J gene, CDR3 length, V gene.

cdr3_aa: CSVQGGGTGDQPQHF
j_call: TRBJ1-5
cdr3_length: 15
v_call: TRBV29-1

cdr3_aa: CASSPTSVSYEQYF
j_call: TRBJ2-7
cdr3_length: 14
v_call: TRBV18

cdr3_aa: CASSQVGTDAEAFF
j_call: TRBJ1-1
cdr3_length: 14
v_call: TRBV4-1

cdr3_aa: CASSPRDRDGQPQHF
j_call: TRBJ1-5
cdr3_length: 15
v_call: TRBV18

cdr3_aa: CASSYEGYAAYEQYF
j_call: TRBJ2-7
cdr3_length: 15
v_call: TRBV6-2/TRBV6-3

cdr3_aa: CAISRHEWQETQYF
j_call: TRBJ2-5
cdr3_length: 14
v_call: TRBV10-3

cdr3_aa: CATSVGTVEETQYF
j_call: TRBJ2-5
cdr3_length: 14
v_call: TRBV24-1

cdr3_aa: CASSLGQFPGNTIYF
j_call: TRBJ1-3
cdr3_length: 15
v_call: TRBV7-8

cdr3_aa: CASTRTSGIGSEQFF
j_call: TRBJ2-1
cdr3_length: 15
v_call: TRBV6-1

cdr3_aa: CASSLGDRALWFF
j_call: TRBJ2-1
cdr3_length: 13
v_call: TRBV12-3/TRBV12-4

cdr3_aa: CASSFLAAGTDTQYF
j_call: TRBJ2-3
cdr3_length: 15
v_call: TRBV5-1

cdr3_aa: CAWGGAGGLETQYF
j_call: TRBJ2-5
cdr3_length: 14
v_call: TRBV30

cdr3_aa: CASSLDGTGGYTF
j_call: TRBJ1-2
cdr3_length: 13
v_call: TRBV7-9

cdr3_aa: CASSEDRGSSYNSPLHF
j_call: TRBJ1-6
cdr3_length: 17
v_call: TRBV2

cdr3_aa: CASSQELRSYNEQFF
j_call: TRBJ2-1
cdr3_length: 15
v_call: TRBV4-3

cdr3_aa: CASSPSGGYGYTF
j_call: TRBJ1-2
cdr3_length: 13
v_call: TRBV18

cdr3_aa: CSVGGSSETQYF
j_call: TRBJ2-5
cdr3_length: 12
v_call: TRBV29-1

cdr3_aa: CASSSGQAQQRGKLFF
j_call: TRBJ1-4
cdr3_length: 16
v_call: TRBV5-1

cdr3_aa: CASSGAGLLAGVSKNIQYF
j_call: TRBJ2-4
cdr3_length: 19
v_call: TRBV4-2

cdr3_aa: CSVEFVGTGNGEQYF
j_call: TRBJ2-7
cdr3_length: 15
v_call: TRBV29-1

cdr3_aa: CASSYGLASEQFF
j_call: TRBJ2-1
cdr3_length: 13
v_call: TRBV6-2/TRBV6-3

cdr3_aa: CASSQLRGQDFTGELFF
j_call: TRBJ2-2
cdr3_length: 17
v_call: TRBV5-1

cdr3_aa: CASSPDYSGRETQYF
j_call: TRBJ2-5
cdr3_length: 15
v_call: TRBV6-2/TRBV6-3

cdr3_aa: CSGLRGGGNTEAFF
j_call: TRBJ1-1
cdr3_length: 14
v_call: TRBV29-1

cdr3_aa: CSARARATGELFF
j_call: TRBJ2-2
cdr3_length: 13
v_call: TRBV20-1

cdr3_aa: CASRDPLGLEEPQHF
j_call: TRBJ1-5
cdr3_length: 15
v_call: TRBV6-2/TRBV6-3

cdr3_aa: CASSYGDTIYF
j_call: TRBJ1-3
cdr3_length: 11
v_call: TRBV12-3/TRBV12-4

cdr3_aa: CASRSSGRVETQYF
j_call: TRBJ2-5
cdr3_length: 14
v_call: TRBV27

cdr3_aa: CASSFDGVRQPQHF
j_call: TRBJ1-5
cdr3_length: 14
v_call: TRBV12-3/TRBV12-4